These 26 T cell receptor beta chains were sequenced from one sample in a study of blood T cell repertoires in COVID-19. The protocol was immunoSEQ multiplex PCR, while the TCRdb copy is restricted to in-frame clones and leaves out a portion. The sample includes 70,000 to 80,000 clones, approximately 80% seen only once; the top ten take approximately 12%. Sequenced sample: peripheral blood. The receptors come from a human donor in a cohort sampled during active COVID-19.

This clone was counted a single time. The chain employs TRBV7-8 and TRBJ2-3; TRBD2 matches at 9 bases. With V trimmed by 4 bases and J by 11 bases, 28 bases remained unmatched. CDR3 length equals 20 residues. Germline loops: CDR1 SGHVS, CDR2 FQNEAQ. The CDR3 DNA sequence: TGTGCCAGCAGCTCTATAAAGCATAGCGGGAGCGGGCCGTACGGCCGGATGCAGTATTTT. Its translation is CASSSIKHSGSGPYGRMQYF.

V and J are TRBV27 and TRBJ2-2; TRBD2 matches at 10 bases. CDR1 and CDR2 (germline): MNHEY, SMNVEV (reference sequence). The length of the CDR3 is 16 residues. The V gene end was trimmed by 7 bases and the J gene end by 0 bases; junction bases not matched to a gene: 5. The CDR3 spells CASKLAGPSNTGELFF. In nucleotides, the CDR3 is TGTGCCAGCAAACTAGCGGGACCATCGAACACCGGGGAGCTGTTTTTT.

V gene TRBV11-2 combines with J gene TRBJ2-1, with a weak D call TRBD2 (5 bases). V shed 2 bases and J shed 5 bases, with 10 bases lying between them. CDR1 SGHAT and CDR2 FQNNGV come from the germline V gene. This CDR3 is 14 amino acids long. CDR3 DNA: TGTGCCAGCAGCTTAAACCGGGGAAACAATGAGCAGTTCTTC. Amino acid sequence: CASSLNRGNNEQFF.

The CDR3 sequence is CASSPTLHRGREGEQYF. The CDR3 bases are TGCGCCAGCAGCCCAACCCTCCACAGGGGGCGCGAAGGCGAGCAGTACTTC. V usage is TRBV5-1 and J usage is TRBJ2-7, with 9 positions matching TRBD1. The germline CDR1 and CDR2 sequences are SGHRS and YFSETQ. After removal of 4 bases from V and 6 bases from J, the junction contained 17 bases not matched to a gene. This CDR3 is 17 amino acids long.

V gene TRBV19 combines with J gene TRBJ2-1; 8 bases are shared with TRBD1. V was clipped by 4 bases and J by 0 bases; unmatched bases: 2. The CDR3 is 15 residues long. The V gene's germline CDR1 is LNHDA and CDR2 SQIVND (reference sequence). The CDR3 DNA sequence: TGTGCCAGTAGTAGACAGGGGAGCTCCTACAATGAGCAGTTCTTC. Translation: CASSRQGSSYNEQFF. The full variable domain, with the rest looked up from reference TRBV19 and TRBJ2-1, is DGGITQSPKYLFRKEGQNVTLSCEQNLNHDAMYWYRQDPGQGLRLIYYSQIVNDFQKGDIAEGYSVSREKKESFPLTVTSAQKNPTAFYLCASSRQGSSYNEQFFGPGTRLTVL.

Comments on this clone: The junction departs from germline at one end; a sequencing error may be responsible. This chain uses TRBV2 with TRBJ1-2; TRBD1 matches 9 bases. The length of the CDR3 is 15 residues. In germline, CDR1 is SNHLY, CDR2 FYNNEI. CDR3 protein: CASSEVDRGRYGYTF. CDR3 nucleotides: TGTGCCAGCAGCGAAGTGGACAGGGGAAGATATGGCTACACCTTC.

V usage is TRBV18 and J usage is TRBJ1-5; the D is unclear. The V end was cut by 3 bases, the J end by 5 bases, with 17 bases between. Germline V gene lookup returns CDR1 KGHSH and CDR2 LQKENI. The CDR3 extends over 16 amino acids. The CDR3 DNA sequence: TGTGCCAGCTCACCCCCGGGGAGGGTGAGGGATCAGCCCCAGCATTTT. It is translated as CASSPPGRVRDQPQHF.

This chain uses TRBV15 with TRBJ1-5; D gene unclear. The CDR3 has 16 amino acids. The germline V gene encodes CDR1 LNHNV and CDR2 YYDKDF (reference sequence). With 8 bases removed from V and 1 base from J, the gap between germline ends came to 18 bases. The CDR3 spells CATRKAEMASNQPQHF. The CDR3 DNA reads TGTGCCACCCGCAAGGCGGAAATGGCAAGCAATCAGCCCCAGCATTTT.

The chain uses TRBV3-1 (or the pseudogene TRBV3-2) and TRBJ1-2, with D maybe TRBD1 (6 bases). V lost 8 bases to trimming and J lost 4 bases, with 20 bases between them. CDR1 LGHDT and CDR2 YNNKEL come from the germline V gene (reference sequence). The length of the CDR3 is 15 residues. The CDR3 sequence is CASLNPSGVGYGYTF. The CDR3 bases are TGTGCCAGCCTAAACCCTTCAGGGGTCGGCTATGGCTACACCTTC.

This clone was found once. The rearrangement links TRBV2 to TRBJ2-3; 10 bases map to TRBD2. The CDR3 is made up of 16 amino acids. The germline V gene has CDR1 SNHLY and CDR2 FYNNEI. V was pared by 8 bases and J by 0 bases, with 8 bases of the junction left unmatched. CDR3 bases: TGTGCCAGCCCACCTAGCGGGGGCTTCAGCACAGATACGCAGTATTTT. Translation gives CASPPSGGFSTDTQYF.

This chain connects TRBV6-6 to TRBJ2-7; maybe TRBD1 (5 bases). Germline CDR1 MNHNY, CDR2 SVGAGI (reference sequence). V shed 6 bases and J shed 5 bases, with 14 bases lying between them. The CDR3 length is 13 residues. Here the CDR3 reads CASRGAVGDEQYV. CDR3 nucleotides: TGTGCCAGCAGAGGGGCAGTGGGCGACGAGCAGTACGTC.

J is TRBJ2-7 and V is TRBV7-2; 11 bases fit TRBD2. Germline V gene lookup returns CDR1 SGHTA and CDR2 FQGNSA. V lost 1 base, J lost 4 bases, and 3 bases stayed unmatched. This CDR3 is 15 amino acids long. CDR3 sequence reads: CASSLVGTSGYEQYF. CDR3 coding DNA: TGTGCCAGCAGCTTAGTCGGGACTAGCGGATACGAGCAGTACTTC.

The chain employs TRBV7-3 and TRBJ1-1; D is ambiguous. The CDR3 contains 13 residues. Germline V lookup: CDR1 SGHTA, CDR2 FQGTGA. Trimming stripped 5 bases from V and 6 bases from J, with 13 bases between. The CDR3 sequence is CASSPLLGAEAFF. In DNA form, the CDR3 reads TGTGCCAGCAGCCCCCTACTGGGCGCTGAAGCTTTCTTT.

Here the CDR3 reads CASSQAPRQSYEQYF. DNA of the CDR3: TGTGCCAGCAGCCAAGCACCTCGCCAGTCCTACGAGCAGTACTTC. This chain links TRBV3-1 (or the pseudogene TRBV3-2) with TRBJ2-7; no reliable D call. The germline V gene encodes CDR1 LGHDT and CDR2 YNNKEL (reference sequence). Trimming removed 1 base from V and 1 base from J, with 11 bases in between. CDR3 size: 15 residues.

The chain uses TRBV21-1 and TRBJ2-5; TRBD1, the table's D call, was not compared with the DNA. TRBV21-1 is given as a pseudogene. The CDR3 runs 15 residues. The CDR3 region has the DNA TGTGCCAGCAGCCTTTCAAGGACAGTCCAAGAGACCCAGTACTTC. Translation: CASSLSRTVQETQYF.

V gene TRBV11-1 combines with J gene TRBJ1-6; no clear D. Per the germline V gene, CDR1 is SGHAT and CDR2 is FQDESV (reference sequence). V lost 4 bases, J lost 1 base, and 8 bases lay in between. CDR3 size: 15 residues. The CDR3 is CASSSGESYNSPLHF. In DNA form, the CDR3 reads TGTGCCAGCAGCTCTGGGGAGTCCTATAATTCACCCCTCCACTTT.

The chain joins TRBV7-9 to TRBJ2-5, with D perhaps matching TRBD1 (5 bases). Germline-derived CDR1 and CDR2 are SEHNR and FQNEAQ (reference sequence). The V end lost 3 bases, the J end lost 4 bases, and 9 bases lay between the germline ends. The CDR3 is 13 amino acids. The CDR3 nucleotides read TGTGCCAGCAGCTTTAAGGGGCCAGAGACCCAGTACTTC. Encoded protein: CASSFKGPETQYF.

The J gene is TRBJ1-5, the V gene TRBV3-1 (or the pseudogene TRBV3-2), with 7 bases that match TRBD1. Germline CDR1 LGHDT, CDR2 YNNKEL (reference sequence). V was pared by 0 bases and J by 2 bases, with 4 bases of the junction left unmatched. The CDR3 runs 16 residues. Here the CDR3 reads CASSQENRGGNQPQHF. CDR3 DNA sequence: TGTGCCAGCAGCCAAGAGAACAGGGGAGGCAATCAGCCCCAGCATTTT.

The V and J genes are TRBV6-1 and TRBJ2-7, with 11 bases lining up with TRBD2. Germline CDR1 and CDR2: MNHNS and SASEGT. The CDR3 spans 15 residues. The V gene end was trimmed by 1 base and the J gene end by 4 bases; junction bases not matched to a gene: 3. The CDR3 reads CASSEGLAGSYEQYV. Here the CDR3 DNA reads TGTGCCAGCAGTGAAGGACTAGCGGGGAGTTACGAGCAGTACGTC.

The V gene is TRBV5-1, the J gene TRBJ1-1; D perhaps matches TRBD1 (5 bases). The CDR3 contains 14 residues. V lost 0 bases, J lost 6 bases, and 12 bases lay in between. The germline CDR1 and CDR2 sequences are SGHRS and YFSETQ. CDR3 residues: CASSLAGGGAEAFF. The CDR3, as DNA: TGCGCCAGCAGCTTGGCGGGGGGAGGTGCTGAAGCTTTCTTT. Variable domain in full (rest from reference TRBV5-1 and TRBJ1-1): KAGVTQTPRYLIKTRGQQVTLSCSPISGHRSVSWYQQTPGQGLQFLFEYFSETQRNKGNFPGRFSGRQFSNSRSEMNVSTLELGDSALYLCASSLAGGGAEAFFGQGTRLTVV.

Points on this clone: The sample has other DNA sequences that encode this CDR3 too. The CDR3 loop is CASRRDRDYGYTF. CDR3 nucleotides: TGTGCCAGCAGGCGGGACAGGGACTATGGCTACACCTTC. The chain uses TRBV2 and TRBJ1-2, with 9 bases fitting TRBD1. Per germline, CDR1 SNHLY and CDR2 FYNNEI. This CDR3 has 13 residues. With 6 bases clipped from V and 3 bases from J, the junction kept 2 bases outside the gene matches.

The V gene is TRBV18, the J gene TRBJ2-7; D may be TRBD1 (6 bases). The V gene's germline CDR1 is KGHSH and CDR2 LQKENI. Deletions cut 3 bases from V and 5 bases from J, with 11 bases between. The length of the CDR3 is 13 residues. The CDR3 sequence: CASSPVQGNEQYF. CDR3 in DNA: TGTGCCAGCTCACCGGTACAGGGAAACGAGCAGTACTTC.

V gene TRBV30 combines with J gene TRBJ2-7; TRBD1 matches at 9 bases. Germline V gene lookup returns CDR1 GTSNPN and CDR2 SVGIG (reference sequence). V lost 1 base and J lost 3; bases outside the gene matches: 4. The CDR3 contains 14 residues. Here the CDR3 reads CAWSADRGIYEQYF. The CDR3, as DNA: TGTGCCTGGAGTGCGGACAGGGGAATCTACGAGCAGTACTTC.

This chain joins TRBV14 and TRBJ1-1; 10 bases match TRBD1. CDR3 length: 16 amino acids. Germline CDR1 and CDR2: SGHDN and FVKESK. V trimming: 0 bases; J trimming: 3 bases; junction bases outside the gene matches: 4. CDR3 sequence: CASSQDGTGAYTEAFF. The CDR3 DNA follows: TGTGCCAGCAGCCAAGATGGGACAGGGGCGTACACTGAAGCTTTCTTT.

The chain links TRBV7-9 to TRBJ1-4; tentatively, D is TRBD1 (6 bases). Germline V gene sequence: CDR1 SEHNR, CDR2 FQNEAQ (reference sequence). The CDR3 runs to 15 residues. With 3 bases removed from V and 3 bases from J, the gap between germline ends came to 11 bases. The CDR3 is CASSLEGGPNEKLFF. The CDR3 coding sequence is TGTGCCAGCAGCTTGGAAGGGGGACCTAATGAAAAACTGTTTTTT. Full variable domain (outside the CDR3, taken from reference TRBV7-9 and TRBJ1-4): DTGVSQNPRHKITKRGQNVTFRCDPISEHNRLYWYRQTLGQGPEFLTYFQNEAQLEKSRLLSDRFSAERPKGSFSTLEIQRTEQGDSAMYLCASSLEGGPNEKLFFGSGTQLSVL.

The chain combines TRBV4-3 with TRBJ1-2, with D perhaps matching TRBD1 (5 bases). This CDR3 comprises 14 residues. Germline CDR1 reads LGHNA; CDR2 reads YSLEER. V was pared by 3 bases and J by 2 bases, with 10 bases between. The CDR3 bases are TGCGCCAGCAGCCAGACGGGGGGAAACTATGGCTACACCTTC. Encoded protein: CASSQTGGNYGYTF.